A single sample gave rise to the 16 T cell receptor beta chains below, sequenced in a study of control samples from healthy donors and cancer patients. Sequencing was performed with immunoSEQ multiplex PCR; in TCRdb, only in-frame clones are kept and a portion is missing. Here the sample spans roughly 140,000 clones, more than 85% being singletons. The sample was blood. The receptors here all came from a man between 45 and 60 years old in good health.

This clone was seen just once. The chain couples TRBV19 to TRBJ1-1; no definite D call. V was pared by 6 bases and J by 0 bases, with 11 bases between. CDR3 size: 14 residues. Germline lookup yields CDR1 LNHDA and CDR2 SQIVND (reference sequence). This CDR3 is CASSVWGLNTEAFF. CDR3 nucleotide sequence: TGTGCCAGTAGCGTATGGGGATTGAACACTGAAGCTTTCTTT. Filled out from reference TRBV19 and TRBJ1-1, the complete variable domain reads DGGITQSPKYLFRKEGQNVTLSCEQNLNHDAMYWYRQDPGQGLRLIYYSQIVNDFQKGDIAEGYSVSREKKESFPLTVTSAQKNPTAFYLCASSVWGLNTEAFFGQGTRLTVV.

The rearrangement uses TRBV6-5 and TRBJ2-7, with D maybe TRBD1 (5 bases). The CDR3 consists of 13 residues. The germline gives CDR1 MNHEY, CDR2 SVGAGI. Trimming cost V 8 bases and J 3 bases, with 14 bases left between them. This chain's CDR3 is CASLSRARYEQYF. CDR3 nucleotide sequence: TGTGCCAGCTTGTCCAGGGCCCGCTACGAGCAGTACTTC.

The rearrangement uses TRBV7-9 and TRBJ2-5; 7 positions match TRBD1. The V gene's germline CDR1 is SEHNR and CDR2 FQNEAQ (reference sequence). The length of the CDR3 is 14 residues. Trimming at V came to 5 bases and at J to 5 bases, leaving 8 bases not matched to a gene. DNA for the CDR3: TGTGCCAGCAGCATAAGACAGGGTGTCGAGACCCAGTACTTC. Encoded protein: CASSIRQGVETQYF.

This sequence joins TRBV25-1 and TRBJ2-7, with D uncertain. CDR3 length: 15 amino acids. Trimming cost V 4 bases and J 7 bases, with 20 bases left between them. Per germline, CDR1 MGHDK and CDR2 SYGVNS. CDR3 DNA sequence: TGTGCCAGCAGTGTATACAGTTCGCGCTTGGGGGAGCAGTACTTC. Encoded protein: CASSVYSSRLGEQYF.

The V gene is TRBV30, the J gene TRBJ2-5; D assignment may be TRBD1 or TRBD2 (5 bases each). The CDR3 is made up of 12 amino acids. Per germline, CDR1 GTSNPN and CDR2 SVGIG (reference sequence). V lost 5 bases and J 9 bases, leaving 16 bases between the germline ends. Here the CDR3 DNA reads TGTGCCTGGGGGGACGGGGTGAGGGCCCAGTACTTC. Translating it yields CAWGDGVRAQYF.

In this sample, this clone turned up a few times. The chain has TRBV10-3 and TRBJ1-6; D perhaps matches TRBD1 (5 bases). This CDR3 contains 14 residues. V was shortened by 3 bases and J by 5 bases, with 8 bases between the two germline ends. Germline V gene lookup returns CDR1 ENHRY and CDR2 SYGVKD. The CDR3 here is CAISDGAHNSPLHF. The CDR3 DNA follows: TGTGCCATCAGTGATGGGGCTCATAATTCACCCCTCCACTTT.

The chain joins TRBV10-2 to TRBJ2-7, with TRBD2 as a possible D gene (5 bases). Germline V gene sequence: CDR1 WSHSY, CDR2 SAAADI. Trimming removed 0 bases from V and 6 bases from J, with 9 bases in between. The CDR3 sequence is 13 residues long. CDR3 sequence reads: CASSESVASEQYF. DNA of the CDR3: TGCGCCAGCAGTGAGTCGGTAGCGAGCGAGCAGTACTTC.

V gene TRBV2 combines with J gene TRBJ1-3, with TRBD1 identical over 9 bases. Germline V gene lookup returns CDR1 SNHLY and CDR2 FYNNEI. This CDR3 comprises 16 residues. The V segment lost 6 bases and the J segment 3 bases; nucleotides outside the gene matches: 9. DNA of the CDR3: TGTGCCAGCAGACGGGGACAGGGAAAAATTGGAAACACCATATATTTT. Amino acid sequence: CASRRGQGKIGNTIYF.

This chain's CDR3 is CASSQGSERWNEQFF. DNA of the CDR3: TGTGCCAGCAGCCAAGGCTCCGAACGGTGGAATGAGCAGTTCTTC. V gene TRBV4-2 combines with J gene TRBJ2-1; no definite D call. The germline V gene has CDR1 LGHNA and CDR2 YNFKEQ. This CDR3 has 15 amino acids. V lost 1 base to trimming and J lost 7 bases, with 14 bases between them.

The V gene is TRBV20-1, the J gene TRBJ1-6, with 7 bases aligning to TRBD1. The CDR3 extends over 13 amino acids. The V segment lost 3 bases and the J segment 7 bases; nucleotides outside the gene matches: 3. Germline V gene data show CDR1 as DFQATT and CDR2 as SNEGSKA (reference sequence). The CDR3 bases are TGCAGTGCTAGTGACAGGGTGAATTCACCCCTCCACTTT. It is translated as CSASDRVNSPLHF.

This chain links TRBV12-3 or TRBV12-4 with TRBJ2-7; the match to TRBD1 covers 8 bases. The CDR3 runs 13 residues. The junction had 4 bases not matched to a gene; V was cut back by 3 bases and J by 6 bases. The CDR3 DNA is TGTGCCAGCAGTTTGGGACAGGCCGTCGAGCAGTACTTC. This codes for CASSLGQAVEQYF.

The chain couples TRBV3-1 (or the pseudogene TRBV3-2) to TRBJ2-7; D is perhaps TRBD1 (7 bases). The CDR3 loop spans 15 amino acids. Trimming pared 1 base from V and 4 bases from J, leaving 14 bases between. The germline gives CDR1 LGHDT, CDR2 YNNKEL (reference sequence). CDR3 bases: TGTGCCAGCAGCCAAGTAGGAGGGGGCGCTTACGAGCAGTACTTC. Translated, it gives CASSQVGGGAYEQYF.

The chain has TRBV30 and TRBJ2-2; no reliable D call. V dropped 3 bases and J dropped 1 base, with 6 bases sitting between them. The CDR3 has 13 amino acids. CDR1 and CDR2 (germline): GTSNPN, SVGIG (reference sequence). This CDR3 is CAWSAGNTGELFF. The CDR3 DNA is TGTGCCTGGAGCGCAGGGAACACCGGGGAGCTGTTTTTT. Full variable domain (outside the CDR3, taken from reference TRBV30 and TRBJ2-2): SQTIHQWPATLVQPVGSPLSLECTVEGTSNPNLYWYRQAAGRGLQLLFYSVGIGQISSEVPQNLSASRPQDRQFILSSKKLLLSDSGFYLCAWSAGNTGELFFGEGSRLTVL.

The chain links TRBV5-3 to TRBJ1-3, with a tentative D call TRBD1 (5 bases). TRBV5-3 is flagged as an ORF with uncertain function. The CDR3 has 15 residues. V was clipped by 4 bases and J by 8 bases, with 19 bases between them. CDR3 protein: CARSLQEFESDTIYF. DNA for the CDR3: TGTGCCAGAAGCCTACAGGAGTTCGAATCGGACACCATATATTTT.

This chain's CDR3 is CASSPPDWSSYNEQFF. CDR3 coding DNA: TGTGCCAGCTCACCGCCGGACTGGAGCTCCTACAATGAGCAGTTCTTC. This sequence joins TRBV18 and TRBJ2-1; D is possibly TRBD2 (5 bases). The CDR3 consists of 16 residues. CDR1 and CDR2 (germline): KGHSH, LQKENI. Trimming cost V 3 bases and J 0 bases, with 12 bases left between them.

The chain carries TRBV24-1 and TRBJ2-1; D call uncertain. This CDR3 is built from 14 residues. Trimming took 1 base from V and 3 from J, leaving 6 bases between them. The germline gives CDR1 KGHDR, CDR2 SFDVKD. The CDR3 loop reads CATSDFTHYNEQFF. The CDR3 DNA sequence: TGTGCCACCAGTGATTTTACACACTACAATGAGCAGTTCTTC.